This T cell receptor (beta chain) was profiled in a study of human T cells and chemical hapten exposure. Study observations and caveats: The number of TCRs above 1 in 1000 frequency did not change after DPC sensitization.

The CDR3 runs 16 residues. V gave up 6 bases and J gave up 5 bases, with 17 bases separating them. The germline CDR1 and CDR2 sequences are MNHEY and SVGAGI. The study used a library that attached unique molecular identifiers to individual cDNA molecules. Original handling: Counts of TCRs in each sample centred on a median of around 92,000 and extended from approximately 20,000 to 700,000. TCRdb ran MiXCR on the RACE reads and lists one entry per CDR3 protein. TCRdb, not the original authors, processed these V and J calls. The data show about 47,000 distinct CDR3 sequences, with roughly 4.1% seen just once and around 5.8% held by the top ten. This clonotype was seen many times. Its antigen is unknown. Time point reported: healthy volunteer bleed at 2 weeks. The authors' total RNA extraction used unfractionated whole blood.

The source material was whole blood. The chain couples TRBV6-5 to TRBJ1-6; D not certain. This TCR derives from a human donor in good health. Some clones in this sample may be carry-over from other donors' samples. As DNA, the CDR3 is TGTGCCAGCAGGGACGCGGGAGGGAAGGATAATTCACCCCTCCACTTT. Protein product: CASRDAGGKDNSPLHF.